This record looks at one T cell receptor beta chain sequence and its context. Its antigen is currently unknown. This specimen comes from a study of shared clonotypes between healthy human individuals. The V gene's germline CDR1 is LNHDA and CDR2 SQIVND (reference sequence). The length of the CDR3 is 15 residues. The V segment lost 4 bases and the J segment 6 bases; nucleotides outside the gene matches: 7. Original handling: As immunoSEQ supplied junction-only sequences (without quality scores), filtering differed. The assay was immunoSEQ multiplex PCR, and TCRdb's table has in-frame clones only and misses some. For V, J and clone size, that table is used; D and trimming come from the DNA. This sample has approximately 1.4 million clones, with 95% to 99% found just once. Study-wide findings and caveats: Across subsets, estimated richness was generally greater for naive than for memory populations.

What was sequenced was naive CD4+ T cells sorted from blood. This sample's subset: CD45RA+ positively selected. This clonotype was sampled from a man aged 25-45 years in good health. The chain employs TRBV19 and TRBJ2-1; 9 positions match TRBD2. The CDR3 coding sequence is TGTGCCAGTAGTACGGCTAGCGGGACCGGCAATGAGCAGTTCTTC. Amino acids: CASSTASGTGNEQFF.